Below are 8 T cell receptor beta chains sequenced from a single sample in a study of blood T cell repertoires in COVID-19. Some clones are missing from TCRdb's copy, which holds only in-frame ones; the method was immunoSEQ multiplex PCR. The sample has 200,000 to 300,000 clones; approximately 88% are singletons. The sample comprised peripheral blood. All receptors come from a woman in her 30s with COVID-19, enrolled during active disease.

This rearrangement joins TRBV19 to TRBJ1-3; D unclear. Germline-derived CDR1 and CDR2 are LNHDA and SQIVND (reference sequence). V was cut by 1 base and J by 1 base, with 8 bases left in between. This CDR3 has 15 residues. CDR3 nucleotide sequence: TGTGCCAGTAGTATAGCCGGGAGATCTGGAAACACCATATATTTT. Translated, it gives CASSIAGRSGNTIYF. Using reference TRBV19 and TRBJ1-3 for the parts outside the CDR3, the full variable domain is DGGITQSPKYLFRKEGQNVTLSCEQNLNHDAMYWYRQDPGQGLRLIYYSQIVNDFQKGDIAEGYSVSREKKESFPLTVTSAQKNPTAFYLCASSIAGRSGNTIYFGEGSWLTVV.

V and J are TRBV6-2 or TRBV6-3 and TRBJ1-1; 8 nucleotides agree with TRBD1. Germline V gene sequence: CDR1 MNHEY, CDR2 SVGEGT. CDR3 size: 17 residues. The V gene end was trimmed by 0 bases and the J gene end by 4 bases; junction bases not matched to a gene: 10. The CDR3, as DNA: TGTGCCAGCAGTTACTCGGTAGTTTCTGACAGGGGCACTGAAGCTTTCTTT. Its protein is CASSYSVVSDRGTEAFF.

This rearrangement joins TRBV4-1 to TRBJ1-1; D is perhaps TRBD1 (5 bases). Germline V gene lookup returns CDR1 MGHRA and CDR2 YSYEKL. The CDR3 runs 15 residues. The V end was cut by 2 bases, the J end by 5 bases, with 15 bases between. The CDR3 DNA reads as TGCGCCAGCAGCCAATTAAGCAGGGTTGGGACTGAAGCTTTCTTT. It codes for CASSQLSRVGTEAFF.

In DNA, the CDR3 is TGTGCCAGCAGTTTATCTGCCGGTGGAAACACCATATATTTT. Its translation is CASSLSAGGNTIYF. This sequence joins TRBV28 and TRBJ1-3, with D uncertain. CDR1 MDHEN and CDR2 SYDVKM come from the germline V gene. CDR3 length: 14 residues. V dropped 1 base and J dropped 3 bases, with 7 bases sitting between them.

The gene calls are TRBV19 and TRBJ1-4, with D tentatively TRBD1 (5 bases). The V end lost 5 bases, the J end lost 8 bases, and 15 bases lay between the germline ends. The CDR3 spans 14 residues. Germline CDR1 reads LNHDA; CDR2 reads SQIVND (reference sequence). As DNA, the CDR3 is TGTGCCAGTAGTCCCCCCGGGGGTCGGGAAAAACTGTTTTTT. This translates into CASSPPGGREKLFF.

This clone was seen more than once but under ten times. The chain carries TRBV9 and TRBJ1-5; the match to TRBD1 covers 8 bases. CDR1 is SGDLS, CDR2 YYNGEE, per germline. The CDR3 sequence is 16 residues long. With V trimmed by 3 bases and J by 5 bases, 10 bases remained unmatched. DNA of the CDR3: TGTGCCAGCAGCGGAGACCCGGACAGGGACGATCAGCCCCAGCATTTT. Amino acids: CASSGDPDRDDQPQHF.

The genes are TRBV21-1 and TRBJ2-2; the listed D gene, TRBD1, was not tested against the DNA. TRBV21-1 is listed as a pseudogene. The CDR3 covers 19 residues. CDR3 DNA: TGTGCCAGCAGCAAGCACGGTGGGGACAGCGAGTATTCTGTCGGGGAGCTGTTTTTT. Translating it yields CASSKHGGDSEYSVGELFF.

This clone was seen only once. The genes are TRBV6-5 and TRBJ2-1; D call uncertain. In germline, CDR1 is MNHEY, CDR2 SVGAGI. V lost 0 bases and J lost 7, with 10 bases in between. The CDR3 totals 14 residues. CDR3 sequence (DNA): TGTGCCAGCAGTTACTCGGAGACCCTGAATGAGCAGTTCTTC. It codes for CASSYSETLNEQFF.